The T cell receptor (beta chain) described here comes from a study of cytomegalovirus exposure and HLA in healthy donors. CDR1 is KGHSH, CDR2 LQKENI, per germline. Germline trimming cut 1 base from V and 5 bases from J; bases unmatched to any gene: 6. This CDR3 spans 15 amino acids. On this clone itself: What it binds is unknown.

The primer mix had 60 Vbeta and 13 Jbeta primers. As processed by the authors: Some 11 million shared chains were among the roughly 80 million unique TCR beta chains that a later analysis counted. The repertoire was sequenced with immunoSEQ multiplex PCR; TCRdb's copy has only in-frame clones and lacks some. V, J and clone size are taken as reported in that table, and D and trimming were inferred from the DNA itself. The table records around 110,000 clones, approximately 58% of them present only once. Findings of the study overall: Among TCR beta chains, those listed as cytomegalovirus-associated numbered around 180. A later examination showed that TCR association rates differed by HLA locus, with DRB1 most and HLA-C fewest.

This clonotype was obtained from a woman aged 25 to 39 in good health and CMV-seronegative. J is TRBJ1-1 and V is TRBV18, with 8 bases identical to TRBD1. Sequencing used PBMCs. Here the CDR3 reads CASSPLTQGETEAFF. The CDR3 DNA follows: TGTGCCAGCTCACCACTCACACAGGGGGAGACTGAAGCTTTCTTT.